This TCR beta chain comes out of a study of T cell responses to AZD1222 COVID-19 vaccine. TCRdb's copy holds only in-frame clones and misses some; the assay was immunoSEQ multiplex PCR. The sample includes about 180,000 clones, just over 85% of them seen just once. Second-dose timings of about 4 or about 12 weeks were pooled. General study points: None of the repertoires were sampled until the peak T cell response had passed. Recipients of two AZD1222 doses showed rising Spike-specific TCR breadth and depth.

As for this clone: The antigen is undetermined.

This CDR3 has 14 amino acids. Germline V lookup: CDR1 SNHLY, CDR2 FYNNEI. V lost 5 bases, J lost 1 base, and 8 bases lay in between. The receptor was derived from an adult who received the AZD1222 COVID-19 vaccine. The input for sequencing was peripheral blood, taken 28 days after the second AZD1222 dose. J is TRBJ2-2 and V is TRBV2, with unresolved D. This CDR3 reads CASSPYKNTGELFF. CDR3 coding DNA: TGTGCCAGCAGTCCTTACAAGAACACCGGGGAGCTGTTTTTT.